The 8 T cell receptor beta chains below all came from one sample that was sequenced in a study of technical replicates of blood from a handful of donors. Sequenced by immunoSEQ multiplex PCR; TCRdb stores in-frame clones only, minus some. The sample shows about 60,000 clones, 70% to 90% of them seen only once. Sequenced sample: PBMCs. The receptors derive from a human donor in good health. Some clones in this sample may be carry-over from other donors' samples.

The chain couples TRBV25-1 to TRBJ1-3, with D possibly matching TRBD1 (5 bases). The CDR3 totals 15 residues. The V end lost 3 bases, the J end lost 1 base, and 10 bases lay between the germline ends. Germline values: CDR1 MGHDK, CDR2 SYGVNS. CDR3 in DNA: TGTGCCAGCAGTGAGCTGGGGCCGTCTGGAAACACCATATATTTT. Its protein product is CASSELGPSGNTIYF.

This chain links TRBV7-3 with TRBJ1-1; TRBD1 matches 12 bases. Trimming at V came to 2 bases and at J to 7 bases, leaving 2 bases not matched to a gene. The CDR3 contains 14 residues. Germline CDR1 is SGHTA and CDR2 is FQGTGA. Written as DNA, the CDR3 is TGTGCCAGCAGCTTAGGGACAGGGGGCGGTGAAGCTTTCTTT. Encoded protein: CASSLGTGGGEAFF.

The chain carries TRBV2 and TRBJ2-3, with a tentative D call TRBD2 (6 bases). CDR1 is SNHLY, CDR2 FYNNEI, per germline. V lost 2 bases, J lost 2 bases, and 11 bases lay in between. The CDR3 length is 15 residues. CDR3 sequence reads: CASSESGTPTDTQYF. The CDR3 nucleotides read TGTGCCAGCAGTGAATCCGGGACTCCCACAGATACGCAGTATTTT.

J is TRBJ1-1 and V is TRBV2; D ambiguous. Germline values: CDR1 SNHLY, CDR2 FYNNEI. The CDR3 is 14 residues long. The V and J ends lost 6 bases and 1 base respectively, with 12 bases between them. The CDR3 sequence is CASSPRSGNTEAFF. The CDR3, as DNA: TGTGCCAGCAGCCCCCGATCAGGGAACACTGAAGCTTTCTTT.

This clone turned up a few times. The chain combines TRBV6-5 with TRBJ1-2, with TRBD1 matching over 9 bases. Unmatched junction bases numbered 7, after V lost 5 bases and J lost 6 bases. The CDR3 loop spans 14 amino acids. Germline V gene sequence: CDR1 MNHEY, CDR2 SVGAGI. The CDR3 sequence: CASSTGGDRNGYTF. CDR3 in DNA: TGTGCCAGCAGTACAGGGGGCGATCGGAATGGCTACACCTTC.

This clone has a handful of counts. A junction boundary mismatches the germline segment, possibly from a read error. This chain uses TRBV7-2 with TRBJ1-1, with 8 bases lining up with TRBD1. Germline-derived CDR1 and CDR2 are SGHTA and FQGNSA. There are 13 residues in the CDR3. The DNA for the CDR3 is TGTGCCAGCAGGTTAGGGACAGGCACTGAAGCTTTCTTT. It translates to CASRLGTGTEAFF.

The V call is TRBV18, the J call TRBJ2-7; 7 nucleotides align to TRBD1. The CDR3 runs to 13 residues. V dropped 4 bases and J dropped 3; count of bases not matched to a gene: 3. Germline CDR1 and CDR2: KGHSH and LQKENI. CDR3 residues: CASSQDRDYEQYF. As DNA, the CDR3 is TGTGCCAGCTCACAAGACAGGGACTACGAGCAGTACTTC.

The chain carries TRBV7-9 and TRBJ1-1; no definite D call. The germline V gene has CDR1 SEHNR and CDR2 FQNEAQ (reference sequence). Trimming stripped 6 bases from V and 7 bases from J, with 15 bases between. The CDR3 sequence is 13 residues long. CDR3 region: CASRLSAGIEAFF. The CDR3 bases are TGTGCCAGCAGATTGTCCGCCGGGATTGAAGCTTTCTTT.